This T cell receptor (beta chain) was sequenced during a study of T cells in Graves' hyperthyroidism and ophthalmopathy. General observations from the study: The blood repertoire included most of the expanded thyroid clonotypes above 0.001.

This clonotype came up a few times. What it recognizes is unknown. V was clipped by 0 bases and J by 8 bases; unmatched bases: 5. This CDR3 has 14 amino acids. Germline V gene lookup returns CDR1 DFQATT and CDR2 SNEGSKA (reference sequence). The CDR3 regions of TCR beta were amplified from RNA transcripts. First-round RT-PCR with HTBI primers amplified the TCR CDR3 region. TCRdb re-called the multiplex PCR reads through MiXCR, storing one row per CDR3 protein. The sample lists about 840,000 distinct CDR3 sequences; 38% were seen once. The TCR sequence derives from a man younger than 35 with Graves' hyperthyroidism. The chain uses TRBV20-1 and TRBJ1-4, with 8 bases fitting TRBD1. Input material: blood. The CDR3 DNA reads TGCAGTGCTAGAGATAGGACAGGGTGGGAAAAACTGTTTTTT. It encodes CSARDRTGWEKLFF.